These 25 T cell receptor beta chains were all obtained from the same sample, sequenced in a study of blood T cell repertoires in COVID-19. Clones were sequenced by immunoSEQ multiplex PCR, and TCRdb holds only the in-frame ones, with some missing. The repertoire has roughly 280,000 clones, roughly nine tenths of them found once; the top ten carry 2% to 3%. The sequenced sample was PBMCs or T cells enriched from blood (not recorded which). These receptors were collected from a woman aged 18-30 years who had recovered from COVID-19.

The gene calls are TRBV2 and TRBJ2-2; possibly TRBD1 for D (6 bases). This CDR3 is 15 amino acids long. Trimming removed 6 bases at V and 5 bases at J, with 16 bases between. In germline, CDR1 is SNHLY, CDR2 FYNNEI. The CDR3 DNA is TGTGCCAGCAGGGGCAGGGACACGGGAACCGGGGAGCTGTTTTTT. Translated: CASRGRDTGTGELFF. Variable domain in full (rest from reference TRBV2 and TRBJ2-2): EPEVTQTPSHQVTQMGQEVILRCVPISNHLYFYWYRQILGQKVEFLVSFYNNEISEKSEIFDDQFSVERPDGSNFTLKIRSTKLEDSAMYFCASRGRDTGTGELFFGEGSRLTVL.

The chain's CDR3 is CASSYDRGVLTEAFF. The CDR3 DNA reads TGTGCCAGCAGCTACGACAGGGGGGTTCTCACTGAAGCTTTCTTT. The chain links TRBV7-9 to TRBJ1-1; the match to TRBD1 covers 9 bases. V dropped 4 bases and J dropped 4; count of bases not matched to a gene: 7. This CDR3 spans 15 amino acids. Germline V gene data show CDR1 as SEHNR and CDR2 as FQNEAQ (reference sequence). The complete variable domain, with remaining parts taken from reference TRBV7-9 and TRBJ1-1, reads DTGVSQNPRHKITKRGQNVTFRCDPISEHNRLYWYRQTLGQGPEFLTYFQNEAQLEKSRLLSDRFSAERPKGSFSTLEIQRTEQGDSAMYLCASSYDRGVLTEAFFGQGTRLTVV.

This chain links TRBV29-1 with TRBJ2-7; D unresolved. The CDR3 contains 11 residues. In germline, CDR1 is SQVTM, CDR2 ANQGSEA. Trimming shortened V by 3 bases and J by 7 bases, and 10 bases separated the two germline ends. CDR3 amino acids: CSVDTGREQYF. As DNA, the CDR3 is TGCAGCGTTGACACCGGTCGGGAGCAGTACTTC.

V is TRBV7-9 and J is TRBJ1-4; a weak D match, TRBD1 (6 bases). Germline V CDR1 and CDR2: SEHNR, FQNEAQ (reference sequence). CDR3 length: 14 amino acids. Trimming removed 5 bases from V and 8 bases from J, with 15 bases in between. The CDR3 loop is CASSPLGAGEKLFF. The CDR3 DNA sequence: TGTGCCAGCAGCCCATTGGGGGCCGGGGAAAAACTGTTTTTT.

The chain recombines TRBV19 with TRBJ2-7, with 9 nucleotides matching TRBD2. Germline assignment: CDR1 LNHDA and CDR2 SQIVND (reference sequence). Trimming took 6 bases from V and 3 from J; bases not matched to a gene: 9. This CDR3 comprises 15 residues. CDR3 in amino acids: CASRRGLAEFYEQYF. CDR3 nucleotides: TGTGCCAGTAGGAGGGGACTAGCCGAATTCTACGAGCAGTACTTC.

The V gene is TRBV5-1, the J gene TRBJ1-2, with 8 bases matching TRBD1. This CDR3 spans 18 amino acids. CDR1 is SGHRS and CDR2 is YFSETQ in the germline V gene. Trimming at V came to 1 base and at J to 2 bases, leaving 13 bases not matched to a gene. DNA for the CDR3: TGCGCCAGCAGCTTGAGGGGGGACAGGATGATTTTCAACTATGGCTACACCTTC. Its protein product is CASSLRGDRMIFNYGYTF.

The CDR3 sequence is CASSATSGAGNEQFF. The CDR3 coding sequence is TGTGCCAGCTCAGCTACTAGCGGGGCTGGCAATGAGCAGTTCTTC. The gene calls are TRBV18 and TRBJ2-1, with 10 bases that match TRBD2. CDR1 is KGHSH, CDR2 LQKENI, per germline. Trimming took 5 bases from V and 6 from J; bases not matched to a gene: 7. The CDR3 is made up of 15 amino acids.

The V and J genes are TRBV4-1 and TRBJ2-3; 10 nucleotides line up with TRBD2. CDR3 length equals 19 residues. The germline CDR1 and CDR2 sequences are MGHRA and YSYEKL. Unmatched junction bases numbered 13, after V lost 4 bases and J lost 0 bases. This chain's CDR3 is CASSLEPGLAEPSTDTQYF. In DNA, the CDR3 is TGCGCCAGCAGCCTCGAGCCCGGACTAGCGGAACCTAGCACAGATACGCAGTATTTT.

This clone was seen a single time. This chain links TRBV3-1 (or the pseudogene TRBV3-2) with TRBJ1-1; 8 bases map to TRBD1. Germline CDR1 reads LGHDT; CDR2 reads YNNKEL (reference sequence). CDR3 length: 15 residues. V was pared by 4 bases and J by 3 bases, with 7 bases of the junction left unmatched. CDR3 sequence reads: CASSPPGQAYTEAFF. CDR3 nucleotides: TGTGCCAGCAGCCCCCCGGGACAGGCTTACACTGAAGCTTTCTTT.

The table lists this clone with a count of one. CDR3 bases: TGTGCCAGCAGCCAAGAACGGGGCTCTGGGGCCAACGTCCTGACTTTC. This encodes CASSQERGSGANVLTF. The chain links TRBV4-2 to TRBJ2-6; weak D call: TRBD2 (5 bases). CDR1 and CDR2 from the germline V gene are LGHNA and YNFKEQ. V lost 0 bases and J 0 bases, leaving 6 bases between the germline ends. CDR3 size: 16 residues.

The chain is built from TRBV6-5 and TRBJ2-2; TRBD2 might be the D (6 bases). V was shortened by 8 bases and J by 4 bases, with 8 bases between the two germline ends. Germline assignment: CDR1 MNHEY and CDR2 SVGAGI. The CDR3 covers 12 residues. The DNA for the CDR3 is TGTGCCAGCCGGGAGCCCACCGGGGAGCTGTTTTTT. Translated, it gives CASREPTGELFF.

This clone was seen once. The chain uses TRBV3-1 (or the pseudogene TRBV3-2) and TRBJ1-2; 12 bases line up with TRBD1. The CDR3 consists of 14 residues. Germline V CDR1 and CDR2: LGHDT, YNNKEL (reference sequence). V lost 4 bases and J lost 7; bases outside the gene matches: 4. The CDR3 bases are TGTGCCAGCAGCCGGGACAGGGGGCTCAGTGGCTACACCTTC. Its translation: CASSRDRGLSGYTF.

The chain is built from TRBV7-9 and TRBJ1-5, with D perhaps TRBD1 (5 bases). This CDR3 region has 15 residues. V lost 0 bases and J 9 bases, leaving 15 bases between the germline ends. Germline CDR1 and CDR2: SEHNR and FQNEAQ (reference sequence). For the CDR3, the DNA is TGTGCCAGCAGCTTAGCCGGGGGTATTACTGGGCCCCAGCATTTT. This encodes CASSLAGGITGPQHF.

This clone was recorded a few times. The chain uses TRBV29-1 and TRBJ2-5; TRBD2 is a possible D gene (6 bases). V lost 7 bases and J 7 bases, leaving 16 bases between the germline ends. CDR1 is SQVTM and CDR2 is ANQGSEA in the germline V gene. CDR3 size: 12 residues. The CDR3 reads CSERDRGGTQYF. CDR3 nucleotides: TGCAGCGAGAGGGACCGGGGAGGGACCCAGTACTTC.

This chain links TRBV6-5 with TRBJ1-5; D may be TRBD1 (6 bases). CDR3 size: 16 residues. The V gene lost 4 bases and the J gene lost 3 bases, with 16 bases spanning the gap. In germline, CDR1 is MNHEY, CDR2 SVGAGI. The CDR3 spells CASSFIGGGSNQPQHF. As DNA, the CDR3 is TGTGCCAGCAGTTTTATAGGGGGGGGATCCAATCAGCCCCAGCATTTT.

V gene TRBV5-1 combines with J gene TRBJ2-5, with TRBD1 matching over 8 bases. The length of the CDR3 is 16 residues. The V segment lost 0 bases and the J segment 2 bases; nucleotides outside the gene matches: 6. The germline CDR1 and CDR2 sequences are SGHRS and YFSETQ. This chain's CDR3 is CASSLAGQAAQETQYF. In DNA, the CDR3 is TGCGCCAGCAGCTTGGCGGGACAGGCGGCACAAGAGACCCAGTACTTC.

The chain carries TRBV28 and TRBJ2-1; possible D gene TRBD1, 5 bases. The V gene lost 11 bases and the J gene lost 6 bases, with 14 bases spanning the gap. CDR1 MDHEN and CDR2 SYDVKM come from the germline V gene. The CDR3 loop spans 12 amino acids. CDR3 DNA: TGTGCCGCAGTTCAGGGTACCAATGAGCAGTTCTTC. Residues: CAAVQGTNEQFF.

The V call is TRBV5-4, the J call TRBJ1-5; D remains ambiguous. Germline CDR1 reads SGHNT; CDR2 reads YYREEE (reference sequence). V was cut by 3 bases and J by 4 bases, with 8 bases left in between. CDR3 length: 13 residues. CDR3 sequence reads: CASSSNMNQPQHF. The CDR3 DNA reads TGTGCCAGCAGCTCAAACATGAATCAGCCCCAGCATTTT.

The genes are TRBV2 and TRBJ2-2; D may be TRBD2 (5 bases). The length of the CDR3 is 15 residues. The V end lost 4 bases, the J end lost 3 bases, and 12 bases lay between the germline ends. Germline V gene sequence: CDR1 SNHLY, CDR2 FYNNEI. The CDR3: CASSVGLAYTGELFF. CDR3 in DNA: TGTGCCAGCAGTGTGGGCCTAGCCTACACCGGGGAGCTGTTTTTT.

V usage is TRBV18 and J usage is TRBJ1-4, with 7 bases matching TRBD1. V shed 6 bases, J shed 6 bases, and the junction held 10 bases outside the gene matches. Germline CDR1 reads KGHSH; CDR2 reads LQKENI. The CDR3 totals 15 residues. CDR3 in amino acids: CASSKEEGADEKLFF. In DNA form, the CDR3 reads TGTGCCAGCTCTAAAGAGGAGGGGGCAGATGAAAAACTGTTTTTT.

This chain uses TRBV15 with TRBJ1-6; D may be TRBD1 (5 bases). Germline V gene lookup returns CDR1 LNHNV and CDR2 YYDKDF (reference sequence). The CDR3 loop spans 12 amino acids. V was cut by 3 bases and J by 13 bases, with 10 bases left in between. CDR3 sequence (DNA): TGTGCCACCAGCAGGGGAGGGGCCCCCCTCCACTTT. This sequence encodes CATSRGGAPLHF.

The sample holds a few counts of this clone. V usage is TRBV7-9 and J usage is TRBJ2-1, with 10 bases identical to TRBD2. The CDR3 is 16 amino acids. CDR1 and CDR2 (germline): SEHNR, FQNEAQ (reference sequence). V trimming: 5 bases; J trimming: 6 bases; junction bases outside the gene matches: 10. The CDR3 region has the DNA TGTGCCAGCAGCCGATTAGGAGCGGGGGGGCTCAATGAGCAGTTCTTC. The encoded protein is CASSRLGAGGLNEQFF. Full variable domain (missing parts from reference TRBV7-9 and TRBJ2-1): DTGVSQNPRHKITKRGQNVTFRCDPISEHNRLYWYRQTLGQGPEFLTYFQNEAQLEKSRLLSDRFSAERPKGSFSTLEIQRTEQGDSAMYLCASSRLGAGGLNEQFFGPGTRLTVL.

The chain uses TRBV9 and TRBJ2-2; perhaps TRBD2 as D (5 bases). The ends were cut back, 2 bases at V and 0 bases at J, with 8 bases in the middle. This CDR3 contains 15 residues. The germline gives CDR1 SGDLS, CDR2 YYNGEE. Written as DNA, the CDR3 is TGTGCCAGCAGCGTCGGAGCGGCGAACACCGGGGAGCTGTTTTTT. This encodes CASSVGAANTGELFF. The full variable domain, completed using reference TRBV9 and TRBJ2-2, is DSGVTQTPKHLITATGQRVTLRCSPRSGDLSVYWYQQSLDQGLQFLIQYYNGEERAKGNILERFSAQQFPDLHSELNLSSLELGDSALYFCASSVGAANTGELFFGEGSRLTVL.

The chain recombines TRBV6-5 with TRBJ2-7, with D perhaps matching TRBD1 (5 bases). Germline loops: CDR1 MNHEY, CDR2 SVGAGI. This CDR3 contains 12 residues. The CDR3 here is CGCYRRSYEQYF. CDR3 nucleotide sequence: TGTGGTTGTTACAGGCGCTCCTACGAGCAGTACTTC.

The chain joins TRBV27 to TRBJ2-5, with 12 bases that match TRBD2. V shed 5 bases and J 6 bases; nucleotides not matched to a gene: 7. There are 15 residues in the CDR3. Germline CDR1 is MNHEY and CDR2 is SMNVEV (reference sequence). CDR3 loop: CASSAGLAGTQTQYF. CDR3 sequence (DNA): TGTGCCAGCAGTGCCGGACTAGCGGGGACGCAGACCCAGTACTTC.